A single sample gave rise to the 21 T cell receptor beta chains below, sequenced in a study of T cell responses to AZD1222 COVID-19 vaccine. Method: immunoSEQ multiplex PCR; TCRdb's copy keeps in-frame clones and lacks some. The sample yields around 130,000 clones, less than 95% seen once. The sequencing here drew on peripheral blood, taken 28 days after the second dose of the MenACWY control vaccine. The receptors were sampled from an adult who received the MenACWY meningococcal vaccine as a control.

The chain employs TRBV19 and TRBJ1-3, with D perhaps TRBD1 (6 bases). Trimming cost V 0 bases and J 4 bases, with 19 bases left between them. From germline, CDR1 is LNHDA and CDR2 SQIVND (reference sequence). CDR3 length: 18 residues. The CDR3 protein is CASSIDSTTGTLGNTIYF. The DNA of the CDR3 is TGTGCCAGTAGTATAGATTCAACTACCGGGACACTAGGAAACACCATATATTTT.

This chain links TRBV6-5 with TRBJ2-7; tentatively, D is TRBD1 (5 bases). V was pared by 6 bases and J by 6 bases, with 12 bases between. Per germline, CDR1 MNHEY and CDR2 SVGAGI. The CDR3 contains 12 residues. CDR3 DNA: TGTGCCAGCAGCACAGGCTCGCGCGAGCAGTACTTC. It translates to CASSTGSREQYF.

The genes are TRBV5-5 and TRBJ2-3, with D unresolved. Trimming took off 0 bases at V and 1 base at J, with 6 bases between the two ends. The germline gives CDR1 SGHKS, CDR2 YYEKEE (reference sequence). This CDR3 has 14 amino acids. This CDR3 is CASSLVARTDTQYF. The DNA of the CDR3 is TGTGCCAGCAGCTTGGTGGCACGCACAGATACGCAGTATTTT.

This chain joins TRBV7-3 and TRBJ2-5, with TRBD2 matching over 10 bases. V dropped 1 base and J dropped 5; count of bases not matched to a gene: 7. The CDR3 consists of 16 residues. Looked up from germline, CDR1 is SGHTA and CDR2 is FQGTGA. The CDR3 bases are TGTGCCAGCAGCTTAAGACCTAGCGGGAGTATGGAGACCCAGTACTTC. Translated: CASSLRPSGSMETQYF.

V is TRBV6-2 or TRBV6-3 and J is TRBJ2-2; D tentatively fits TRBD1 or TRBD2 (5 bases each). Germline CDR1 MNHEY, CDR2 SVGEGT. The CDR3 spans 17 residues. V gave up 2 bases and J gave up 7 bases, with 20 bases separating them. The CDR3 protein is CASSYNAVRGTIGELFF. For the CDR3, the DNA is TGTGCCAGCAGTTACAATGCTGTGAGGGGAACGATCGGGGAGCTGTTTTTT.

The chain carries TRBV15 and TRBJ2-7; D is possibly TRBD1 or TRBD2 (5 bases each). The V gene's germline CDR1 is LNHNV and CDR2 YYDKDF (reference sequence). The CDR3 runs 14 residues. V was cut by 4 bases and J by 3 bases, with 13 bases left in between. The CDR3 here is CATSTAGTGYEQYF. The CDR3 nucleotides are TGTGCCACCAGCACCGCCGGGACGGGCTACGAGCAGTACTTC.

The chain is built from TRBV10-1 and TRBJ2-1; 9 nucleotides align to TRBD2. CDR1 WNHNN and CDR2 SYGVQD come from the germline V gene (reference sequence). With 3 bases clipped from V and 3 bases from J, the junction kept 3 bases outside the gene matches. The CDR3 runs 15 residues. Written as DNA, the CDR3 is TGCGCCAGCAGTGAATGGCGGGAGGGCTACAATGAGCAGTTCTTC. As protein: CASSEWREGYNEQFF.

The chain uses TRBV7-2 and TRBJ1-6; 7 bases agree with TRBD1. The V gene's germline CDR1 is SGHTA and CDR2 FQGNSA. The CDR3 loop spans 15 amino acids. The trim removed 1 base at V and 5 bases at J, leaving 2 bases unmatched. The CDR3 sequence: CASSLVGQNNSPLHF. CDR3 coding DNA: TGTGCCAGCAGCTTAGTGGGACAGAATAATTCACCCCTCCACTTT. Looking up the rest from reference TRBV7-2 and TRBJ1-6 gives the full variable domain: GAGVSQSPSNKVTEKGKDVELRCDPISGHTALYWYRQSLGQGLEFLIYFQGNSAPDKSGLPSDRFSAERTGGSVSTLTIQRTQQEDSAVYLCASSLVGQNNSPLHFGNGTRLTVT.

The gene calls are TRBV27 and TRBJ2-2; D is perhaps TRBD1 (6 bases). The CDR3 is made up of 14 amino acids. Germline-derived CDR1 and CDR2 are MNHEY and SMNVEV (reference sequence). Trimming left V 5 bases short and J 6 bases short, with 13 bases between. The DNA for the CDR3 is TGTGCCAGCAGTCCAGGGGCGTGGGCCGGGGAGCTGTTTTTT. Translation gives CASSPGAWAGELFF.

The chain has TRBV19 and TRBJ2-6; 8 positions match TRBD1. CDR1 is LNHDA and CDR2 is SQIVND in the germline V gene (reference sequence). The CDR3 runs to 16 residues. After removal of 5 bases from V and 3 bases from J, the junction contained 6 bases not matched to a gene. CDR3 DNA: TGTGCCAGTAGTGTGGACAGGGCCGGTGGGGCCAACGTCCTGACTTTC. Its translation: CASSVDRAGGANVLTF.

In nucleotides, the CDR3 is TGCGCCAGCAGCCAAGATGGGGGAACTAATTCACCCCTCCACTTT. Translating gives CASSQDGGTNSPLHF. The V and J genes are TRBV4-3 and TRBJ1-6, with D possibly matching TRBD1 (5 bases). Per the germline V gene, CDR1 is LGHNA and CDR2 is YSLEER. V was pared by 0 bases and J by 6 bases, with 9 bases between. This CDR3 is built from 15 residues.

CDR3: CASSLVAGYGYTF. The CDR3 region has the DNA TGTGCCAGCAGCTTAGTTGCGGGCTATGGCTACACCTTC. V usage is TRBV7-8 and J usage is TRBJ1-2, with unresolved D. Germline V gene lookup returns CDR1 SGHVS and CDR2 FQNEAQ. The CDR3 sequence is 13 residues long. The V end was cut by 1 base, the J end by 4 bases, with 7 bases between.

The chain employs TRBV2 and TRBJ2-3, with 8 positions matching TRBD1. V lost 7 bases and J lost 5; bases outside the gene matches: 8. This CDR3 region has 14 residues. CDR1 SNHLY and CDR2 FYNNEI come from the germline V gene. In nucleotides, the CDR3 is TGTGCCAGCATTTGGGGGACAGGTCGAGATACGCAGTATTTT. This codes for CASIWGTGRDTQYF.

The genes are TRBV18 and TRBJ1-4, with D perhaps matching TRBD1 (6 bases). V was trimmed by 2 bases and J by 6 bases, leaving 13 bases between them. Germline lookup yields CDR1 KGHSH and CDR2 LQKENI. The CDR3 is 15 amino acids. CDR3 bases: TGTGCCAGCTCACCAAGGCAGGGGACGGATGAAAAACTGTTTTTT. Residues: CASSPRQGTDEKLFF.

This chain uses TRBV7-9 with TRBJ1-2, with D perhaps matching TRBD1 (6 bases). Trimming took off 1 base at V and 9 bases at J, with 15 bases between the two ends. Germline CDR1 is SEHNR and CDR2 is FQNEAQ (reference sequence). The CDR3 is made up of 14 amino acids. The CDR3, as DNA: TGTGCCAGCAGCTTAGAAGCGACAGGCCGGCGCTACACCTTC. It codes for CASSLEATGRRYTF.

A remark on this clone: At one of its ends the junction is not consistent with the germline gene, which may arise from a read error. The V call is TRBV7-7, the J call TRBJ2-5, with TRBD2 matching 9 bases. Germline CDR1 reads SSHAT; CDR2 reads FNYEAQ (reference sequence). The CDR3 is 15 amino acids. CDR3 loop: CASSLLAGNQETQYF. The DNA of the CDR3 is TGTGCTAGCAGCTTACTAGCGGGCAACCAAGAGACCCAGTACTTC.

The chain is built from TRBV6-2 or TRBV6-3 and TRBJ1-1, with 7 bases that match TRBD1. Trimming removed 4 bases from V and 1 base from J; junction bases left unmatched: 3. CDR3 length: 14 amino acids. Germline CDR1 MNHEY, CDR2 SVGEGT. The CDR3 is CASSFNRGNTEAFF. The CDR3 nucleotides read TGTGCCAGCAGTTTCAACAGGGGGAACACTGAAGCTTTCTTT.

This chain uses TRBV6-1 with TRBJ2-5; TRBD1 agrees at 7 bases. Germline assignment: CDR1 MNHNS and CDR2 SASEGT. The CDR3 extends over 14 amino acids. Trimming cost V 8 bases and J 1 base; bases outside gene matches: 7. The CDR3 DNA reads TGTGCCAGCCGGGACAGCCCCAGCCAAGAGACCCAGTACTTC. This translates into CASRDSPSQETQYF.

This clone has just one count. The chain recombines TRBV28 with TRBJ1-5; no definite D call. The CDR3 consists of 11 residues. CDR1 is MDHEN, CDR2 SYDVKM, per germline. V lost 4 bases to trimming and J lost 5 bases, with 3 bases between them. CDR3 in amino acids: CASSSYQPQHF. The DNA of the CDR3 is TGTGCCAGCAGTTCATATCAGCCCCAGCATTTT.

The J gene is TRBJ2-3, the V gene TRBV14, with D perhaps matching TRBD1 (6 bases). Per the germline V gene, CDR1 is SGHDN and CDR2 is FVKESK. The germline V and J ends were trimmed by 0 bases and 2 bases, with 12 bases remaining between them. The CDR3 consists of 16 residues. This chain's CDR3 is CASSQEGAVPTDTQYF. In DNA form, the CDR3 reads TGTGCCAGCAGCCAAGAGGGGGCGGTCCCCACAGATACGCAGTATTTT.

This chain connects TRBV12-3 or TRBV12-4 to TRBJ1-6; D may be TRBD1 (5 bases). CDR3 length equals 13 residues. Trimming left V 7 bases short and J 8 bases short, with 12 bases between. The DNA of the CDR3 is TGTGCCAGCACTTCTCGGGGGGATTCACCCCTCCACTTT. Residues: CASTSRGDSPLHF.